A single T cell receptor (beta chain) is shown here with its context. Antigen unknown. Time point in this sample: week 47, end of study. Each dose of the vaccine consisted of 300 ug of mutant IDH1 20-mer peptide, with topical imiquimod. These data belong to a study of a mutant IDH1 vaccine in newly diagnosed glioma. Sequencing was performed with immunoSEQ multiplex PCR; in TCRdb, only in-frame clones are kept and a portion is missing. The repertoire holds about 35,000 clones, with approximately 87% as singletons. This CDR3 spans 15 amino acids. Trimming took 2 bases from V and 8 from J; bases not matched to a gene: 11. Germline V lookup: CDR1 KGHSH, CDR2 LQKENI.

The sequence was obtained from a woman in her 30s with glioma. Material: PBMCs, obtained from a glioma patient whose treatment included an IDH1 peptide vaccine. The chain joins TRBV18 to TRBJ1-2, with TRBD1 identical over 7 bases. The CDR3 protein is CASSPNADRRGGYTF. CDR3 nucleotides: TGTGCCAGCTCACCAAACGCGGACAGGCGAGGGGGCTACACCTTC. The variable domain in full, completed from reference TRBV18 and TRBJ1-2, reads NAGVMQNPRHLVRRRGQEARLRCSPMKGHSHVYWYRQLPEEGLKFMVYLQKENIIDESGMPKERFSAEFPKEGPSILRIQQVVRGDSAAYFCASSPNADRRGGYTFGSGTRLTVV.